This T cell receptor beta chain originates from a study of T-cell reconstitution after alpha-beta-depleted transplantation in children. CDR1 ENHRY and CDR2 SYGVKD come from the germline V gene. The V gene end was trimmed by 10 bases and the J gene end by 0 bases; junction bases not matched to a gene: 6. The CDR3 runs to 13 residues. Unique molecular identifiers were used to barcode this TCRbeta library. TCRdb reprocessed the PCR reads via MiXCR and lists one record per CDR3 protein. The sample records hundreds of thousands of distinct CDR3 sequences, 9.5% to 13% being singletons. This clonotype was recorded many times. Antigen specificity is unknown. Study-level points and caveats: Roughly two months post-transplant, alpha-beta T cells reportedly originated from several hundred graft clones that had expanded. Once a year had passed after transplant, T-cell counts and diversity came mostly from newly produced T cells.

The sequencing used PBMCs, collected before TCRalphabeta/CD19-depleted stem cell transplant. This TCR came from a boy younger than two with acute myeloid leukemia, due to receive a stem cell transplant. The chain combines TRBV10-3 with TRBJ2-7; 7 nucleotides align to TRBD1. CDR3: CATRDSLSYEQYF. CDR3 bases: TGTGCCACCCGGGACAGCCTCTCCTACGAGCAGTACTTC.